Following are 31 T cell receptor beta chains from one sample sequenced in a study of cytomegalovirus exposure and HLA in healthy donors. Use of 60 Vbeta and 13 Jbeta primers characterized the PCR. TCRdb keeps only in-frame clones here, not all; method: immunoSEQ multiplex PCR. Seen here are approximately 150,000 clones, approximately 80% observed once, and the top ten hold roughly 14%. Specimen: PBMCs. The origin of the receptors is a woman aged 35 to 49 in good health and CMV-seronegative.

The gene calls are TRBV12-5 and TRBJ1-6; 7 bases are shared with TRBD1. Germline CDR1 is LGHNT and CDR2 is FRNRAP. This CDR3 region has 18 residues. Germline trimming cut 6 bases from V and 0 bases from J; bases unmatched to any gene: 11. The CDR3 reads CASGGTDSGISYNSPLHF. DNA of the CDR3: TGTGCTAGTGGGGGGACAGACTCTGGTATCTCCTATAATTCACCCCTCCACTTT.

This rearrangement joins TRBV2 to TRBJ2-5; TRBD1 might be the D (5 bases). The J call is uncertain, as TRBJ2-7 better fits the DNA end. The CDR3 runs to 14 residues. The germline V gene encodes CDR1 SNHLY and CDR2 FYNNEI. The CDR3 sequence: CASMPTVSSYEQYF. CDR3 nucleotide sequence: TGTGCCAGCATGCCGACAGTCAGCTCCTACGAGCAGTACTTC.

V and J are TRBV5-6 and TRBJ2-2; 9 nucleotides agree with TRBD1. In germline, CDR1 is SGHDT, CDR2 YYEEEE. After removal of 4 bases from V and 1 base from J, the junction contained 11 bases not matched to a gene. The CDR3 is made up of 18 amino acids. The CDR3 nucleotides read TGTGCCAGCAGCCTCAGGGACAGGGAGGCAAAGAACACCGGGGAGCTGTTTTTT. This sequence encodes CASSLRDREAKNTGELFF.

The chain recombines TRBV28 with TRBJ2-1; unclear D gene. Germline V gene lookup returns CDR1 MDHEN and CDR2 SYDVKM. This CDR3 has 13 amino acids. V was pared by 3 bases and J by 8 bases, with 11 bases between. In DNA, the CDR3 is TGTGCCAGCAGTTTCAGTGGTCGATATGAGCAGTTCTTC. Its translation is CASSFSGRYEQFF.

In this sample, this clone turned up once. The chain links TRBV2 to TRBJ1-4; TRBD1 is a possible D gene (6 bases). The V end lost 5 bases, the J end lost 7 bases, and 17 bases lay between the germline ends. The CDR3 sequence is 15 residues long. Germline lookup yields CDR1 SNHLY and CDR2 FYNNEI. This CDR3 is CASSYGQSLAEKLFF. In DNA form, the CDR3 reads TGTGCCAGCAGTTACGGACAGTCCCTTGCTGAAAAACTGTTTTTT.

The chain combines TRBV28 with TRBJ2-7; TRBD1 agrees at 9 bases. The CDR3 is 14 residues long. Germline V gene sequence: CDR1 MDHEN, CDR2 SYDVKM. V was clipped by 5 bases and J by 1 base; unmatched bases: 3. This CDR3 reads CASSGGQGSYEQYF. The CDR3 nucleotides read TGTGCCAGCAGTGGGGGACAGGGATCCTACGAGCAGTACTTC.

The rearrangement joins TRBV25-1 to TRBJ2-1; a weak D match, TRBD2 (5 bases). This CDR3 region has 12 residues. Germline V gene lookup returns CDR1 MGHDK and CDR2 SYGVNS. V was shortened by 3 bases and J by 9 bases, with 9 bases between the two germline ends. The CDR3: CASSDYRGEQFF. CDR3 sequence (DNA): TGTGCCAGCAGTGATTACCGGGGTGAGCAGTTCTTC.

V usage is TRBV21-1 and J usage is TRBJ2-3; the D call in the table, TRBD1, was not verified against the DNA. TRBV21-1 is designated a pseudogene. This CDR3 contains 17 residues. CDR3 bases: TGTGCCAGCAGCAAAGGGTTCCGGACAGACACCACAGATACGCAGTATTTT. Its protein is CASSKGFRTDTTDTQYF.

V gene TRBV11-3 combines with J gene TRBJ2-5; D is unresolved. The CDR3 has 11 residues. With 7 bases removed from V and 0 bases from J, the gap between germline ends came to 3 bases. Germline CDR1 reads SGHNT; CDR2 reads YENEEA. CDR3 DNA: TGTGCCAGCACGGACCAAGAGACCCAGTACTTC. This encodes CASTDQETQYF. Full variable domain (outside the CDR3, taken from reference TRBV11-3 and TRBJ2-5): EAGVVQSPRYKIIEKKQPVAFWCNPISGHNTLYWYLQNLGQGPELLIRYENEEAVDDSQLPKDRFSAERLKGVDSTLKIQPAELGDSAVYLCASTDQETQYFGPGTRLLVL.

This chain links TRBV27 with TRBJ2-2, with D tentatively TRBD1 (5 bases). Trimming pared 1 base from V and 1 base from J, leaving 10 bases between. CDR1 is MNHEY, CDR2 SMNVEV, per germline (reference sequence). This CDR3 region has 16 residues. The CDR3 region has the DNA TGTGCCAGCAGTTTATTCCCCGACAGGAACACCGGGGAGCTGTTTTTT. Translation: CASSLFPDRNTGELFF.

The chain links TRBV20-1 to TRBJ2-7; the D is unclear. Germline lookup yields CDR1 DFQATT and CDR2 SNEGSKA (reference sequence). The CDR3 loop spans 11 amino acids. Trimming took off 3 bases at V and 1 base at J, with 4 bases between the two ends. DNA for the CDR3: TGCAGTGCTAGTCAGTCCTACGAGCAGTACTTC. This sequence encodes CSASQSYEQYF.

The chain has TRBV13 and TRBJ1-2; 7 bases match TRBD1. With V trimmed by 5 bases and J by 6 bases, 9 bases remained unmatched. Germline V gene sequence: CDR1 PRHDT, CDR2 FYEKMQ (reference sequence). This CDR3 contains 14 residues. This CDR3 is CASSRQGRLNGYTF. CDR3 coding DNA: TGTGCCAGCAGCCGACAGGGAAGACTTAATGGCTACACCTTC.

This clone was seen a handful of times. The V gene is TRBV27, the J gene TRBJ2-3; TRBD2 agrees at 8 bases. This CDR3 has 15 amino acids. Germline V gene sequence: CDR1 MNHEY, CDR2 SMNVEV (reference sequence). With 5 bases clipped from V and 0 bases from J, the junction kept 4 bases outside the gene matches. The CDR3 bases are TGTGCCAGCAGTCTTAGCGGGACTAGCACAGATACGCAGTATTTT. It codes for CASSLSGTSTDTQYF.

On this clone: A read error may produce the germline difference seen at one junction end. The CDR3 spells CASTRSGTAKNSQYF. CDR3 DNA sequence: TGTGCCAGCACCCGTAGCGGGACCGCCAAAAACAGTCAGTACTTC. V gene TRBV7-9 combines with J gene TRBJ2-4; TRBD2 matches 8 bases. CDR3 size: 15 residues. The germline V gene has CDR1 SEHNR and CDR2 FQNEAQ (reference sequence).

This chain connects TRBV7-3 to TRBJ2-1; 9 bases match TRBD2. V lost 2 bases to trimming and J lost 9 bases; unmatched junction nucleotides: 8. This CDR3 has 15 amino acids. CDR1 is SGHTA, CDR2 FQGTGA, per germline. The CDR3 protein is CASSLGSGRQGEQFF. The DNA of the CDR3 is TGTGCCAGCAGCTTAGGTAGCGGGAGACAGGGTGAGCAGTTCTTC.

A few counts support this clone. The chain uses TRBV5-1 and TRBJ2-1, with 9 bases aligning to TRBD2. The CDR3 extends over 16 amino acids. Germline lookup yields CDR1 SGHRS and CDR2 YFSETQ. V lost 6 bases to trimming and J lost 0 bases; unmatched junction nucleotides: 7. The CDR3 region has the DNA TGCGCCAGCATAGCGGGGGCCAGCAGCTCCTACAATGAGCAGTTCTTC. Its protein is CASIAGASSSYNEQFF.

The chain's CDR3 is CASSLPGSSGNTIYF. CDR3 sequence (DNA): TGTGCCAGCAGTTTGCCCGGGAGCTCTGGAAACACCATATATTTT. The gene calls are TRBV28 and TRBJ1-3; no clear D gene. Trimming took 3 bases from V and 0 from J, leaving 9 bases between them. Germline loops: CDR1 MDHEN, CDR2 SYDVKM. The CDR3 runs 15 residues.

This rearrangement joins TRBV19 to TRBJ2-5; D is unresolved. V shed 4 bases and J shed 0 bases, with 6 bases lying between them. CDR3 length: 13 amino acids. Germline V CDR1 and CDR2: LNHDA, SQIVND (reference sequence). CDR3 residues: CASSSSNQETQYF. DNA for the CDR3: TGTGCCAGTAGTAGTAGTAACCAAGAGACCCAGTACTTC.

The chain employs TRBV4-1 and TRBJ2-1, with no clear D. V dropped 4 bases and J dropped 5 bases, with 12 bases sitting between them. CDR3 size: 14 residues. The germline CDR1 and CDR2 sequences are MGHRA and YSYEKL. The CDR3 coding sequence is TGCGCCAGCAGCCCACCTAAGACTGACAATGAGCAGTTCTTC. Translated, it gives CASSPPKTDNEQFF.

In this sample, this clone turned up a few times. V usage is TRBV7-2 and J usage is TRBJ1-2; possible D gene TRBD1, 6 bases. V was shortened by 5 bases and J by 4 bases, with 14 bases between the two germline ends. Germline loops: CDR1 SGHTA, CDR2 FQGNSA. CDR3 length: 14 residues. The CDR3 DNA sequence: TGTGCCAGCAGCACTTCAAGGGACATCTATGGCTACACCTTC. Translation gives CASSTSRDIYGYTF. Drawing the rest from reference TRBV7-2 and TRBJ1-2, the complete variable domain is GAGVSQSPSNKVTEKGKDVELRCDPISGHTALYWYRQSLGQGLEFLIYFQGNSAPDKSGLPSDRFSAERTGGSVSTLTIQRTQQEDSAVYLCASSTSRDIYGYTFGSGTRLTVV.

V and J are TRBV28 and TRBJ2-4, with D maybe TRBD1 (5 bases). Deletions cut 2 bases from V and 12 bases from J, with 11 bases between. This CDR3 comprises 12 residues. The V gene's germline CDR1 is MDHEN and CDR2 SYDVKM. In DNA, the CDR3 is TGTGCCAGCAGTTTAAGGGTCGACAGTCAGTACTTC. As protein: CASSLRVDSQYF.

As concerns this clone: An end of the junction differs from the germline gene, which may be a read error. The rearrangement links TRBV19 to TRBJ2-3; 7 bases map to TRBD2. Germline V gives CDR1 LNHDA, CDR2 SQIVND (reference sequence). The CDR3 sequence is 16 residues long. The CDR3 region has the DNA TGTACCAGTAGTATAGATGGGGCGGGAGGCACAGATACGCAGTATTTT. This gives the protein CTSSIDGAGGTDTQYF.

The CDR3 is CASGLGRPELGTDTQYF. The CDR3 DNA reads as TGTGCCAGCGGACTCGGCCGGCCTGAATTGGGCACAGATACGCAGTATTTT. V usage is TRBV11-2 and J usage is TRBJ2-3; D possibly corresponds to TRBD2 (5 bases). This CDR3 contains 17 residues. Germline V gene lookup returns CDR1 SGHAT and CDR2 FQNNGV. The V end lost 8 bases, the J end lost 1 base, and 22 bases lay between the germline ends.

This chain links TRBV7-9 with TRBJ2-7; D is perhaps TRBD2 (7 bases). Germline V lookup: CDR1 SEHNR, CDR2 FQNEAQ (reference sequence). The CDR3 covers 15 residues. V was clipped by 1 base and J by 6 bases, with 16 bases between them. The CDR3 bases are TGTGCCAGCAGCTTAGTAGGGGAGGGGGATGGCGAGCAGTACTTC. It is translated as CASSLVGEGDGEQYF.

The V gene is TRBV7-2, the J gene TRBJ1-1, with a weak D call TRBD1 (6 bases). Germline V gene data show CDR1 as SGHTA and CDR2 as FQGNSA. This CDR3 comprises 16 residues. Trimming cost V 3 bases and J 0 bases, with 14 bases left between them. The CDR3 nucleotides read TGTGCCAGCAGCTTGCCAGGGGTGACCATGAACACTGAAGCTTTCTTT. Its translation: CASSLPGVTMNTEAFF.

This clone was recorded once. The chain joins TRBV28 to TRBJ2-5, with D possibly matching TRBD1 (6 bases). The CDR3 spans 13 residues. V lost 5 bases and J lost 1, with 8 bases in between. Germline loops: CDR1 MDHEN, CDR2 SYDVKM. The chain's CDR3 is CASSRDTQETQYF. CDR3 DNA sequence: TGTGCCAGCAGTCGGGACACCCAAGAGACCCAGTACTTC.

The chain is built from TRBV7-3 and TRBJ2-1; TRBD2 matches 9 bases. Germline CDR1 SGHTA, CDR2 FQGTGA. Trimming at V came to 8 bases and at J to 5 bases, leaving 7 bases not matched to a gene. The CDR3 length is 14 residues. In nucleotides, the CDR3 is TGTGCCAGCGGCGGGACTAGCCTAAACAATGAGCAGTTCTTC. Amino acid sequence: CASGGTSLNNEQFF. The variable domain in full, with the rest retrieved from reference TRBV7-3 and TRBJ2-1, is GAGVSQTPSNKVTEKGKYVELRCDPISGHTALYWYRQSLGQGPEFLIYFQGTGAADDSGLPNDRFFAVRPEGSVSTLKIQRTERGDSAVYLCASGGTSLNNEQFFGPGTRLTVL.

This rearrangement joins TRBV5-1 to TRBJ2-7; TRBD1 matches at 12 bases. The CDR3 loop spans 15 amino acids. Unmatched junction bases numbered 5, after V lost 4 bases and J lost 3 bases. Germline loops: CDR1 SGHRS, CDR2 YFSETQ. CDR3 residues: CASSPGTGGDYEQYF. The DNA for the CDR3 is TGCGCCAGCAGCCCCGGGACAGGGGGCGACTACGAGCAGTACTTC. The full variable domain, in which reference TRBV5-1 and TRBJ2-7 provide the parts outside the CDR3, is KAGVTQTPRYLIKTRGQQVTLSCSPISGHRSVSWYQQTPGQGLQFLFEYFSETQRNKGNFPGRFSGRQFSNSRSEMNVSTLELGDSALYLCASSPGTGGDYEQYFGPGTRLTVT.

This chain uses TRBV10-3 with TRBJ1-1, with 7 nucleotides matching TRBD1. Germline-derived CDR1 and CDR2 are ENHRY and SYGVKD. The CDR3 totals 14 residues. V lost 7 bases to trimming and J lost 3 bases; unmatched junction nucleotides: 8. The CDR3 is CAINPGQRHTEAFF. The CDR3 nucleotides read TGTGCCATCAATCCGGGACAGCGACACACTGAAGCTTTCTTT.

This chain uses TRBV2 with TRBJ1-6, with D uncertain. Germline CDR1 reads SNHLY; CDR2 reads FYNNEI. The CDR3 contains 13 residues. Trimming removed 1 base at V and 18 bases at J, with 16 bases between. The CDR3 sequence is CASSEEIVEDPHF. The CDR3 coding sequence is TGTGCCAGCAGTGAAGAAATCGTGGAGGATCCCCACTTT.

The rearrangement uses TRBV27 and TRBJ1-2, with D maybe TRBD1 (6 bases). The CDR3 spans 15 residues. V was shortened by 4 bases and J by 6 bases, with 18 bases between the two germline ends. Germline V lookup: CDR1 MNHEY, CDR2 SMNVEV (reference sequence). The CDR3 DNA follows: TGTGCCAGCAGTTCCGAACCCGGGACACCGGATGGCTACACCTTC. Protein: CASSSEPGTPDGYTF.